This is a list of T cell receptor beta chains from one sample in a study of blood T cell repertoires in COVID-19. Assay used: immunoSEQ multiplex PCR; TCRdb lists only in-frame clones, some missing. The sample records a few hundred thousand clones, 88% being singletons. The specimen sequenced was peripheral blood. The origin of the receptors is a woman aged 40 to 55 who had recovered from COVID-19. The CDR3 runs from the conserved cysteine through the conserved F or W. The D gene is left open where the match is weak. Where a row states a size, it is once, few, many or the class of an expanded clone; other rows omit it.

many,TRBJ2-2,TRBD2,16,TRBV6-2/TRBV6-3,TGTGCCAGCAGTTCCCGGGGGGACTACCACACCGGGGAGCTGTTTTTT,CASSSRGDYHTGELFF
NA,TRBJ2-1,NA,15,TRBV6-5,TGTGCCAGCATCTGGGCCGGGGGATCCTACAATGAGCAGTTCTTC,CASIWAGGSYNEQFF
NA,TRBJ1-2,TRBD1,13,TRBV5-1,TGCGCCAGCAGCGAGGCAGGGGGCTATGGCTACACCTTC,CASSEAGGYGYTF
once,TRBJ1-4,NA,15,TRBV18,TGTGCCAGCTCACCAGTGGGCAGGAAAAATGAAAAACTGTTTTTT,CASSPVGRKNEKLFF
NA,TRBJ2-1,NA,16,TRBV7-3,TGTGCCAGCAGCTTAATGGGCGGGGAGTCCTACAATGAGCAGTTCTTC,CASSLMGGESYNEQFF
NA,TRBJ2-5,TRBD2,16,TRBV9,TGTGCCAGCAGCGGCGGGGGGACTAGCGGGTCGGAGACCCAGTACTTC,CASSGGGTSGSETQYF
NA,TRBJ2-1,NA,16,TRBV10-3,TGTGCCATCAGCCGAGGGGGGGGAGGTTCCTACAATGAGCAGTTCTTC,CAISRGGGGSYNEQFF
NA,TRBJ2-7,TRBD2,15,TRBV6-5,TGTGCCAGCAGTTACTCGGCTAGCGGGCAAGGGGAGCAGTACTTC,CASSYSASGQGEQYF
NA,TRBJ2-3,NA,16,TRBV5-1,TGCGCCAGCAGCCCCCTTCGGGGTGGGAGCACAGATACGCAGTATTTT,CASSPLRGGSTDTQYF
NA,TRBJ1-5,NA,15,TRBV15,TGTGCCACCAGCCCCCTAGGAAGTTCCGGCCAGCCCCAGCATTTT,CATSPLGSSGQPQHF
NA,TRBJ2-1,TRBD2,18,TRBV6-2/TRBV6-3,TGTGCCAGCAGTCCCCCGACTAGCGGGAGTCCCACCTACAATGAGCAGTTCTTC,CASSPPTSGSPTYNEQFF
NA,TRBJ1-2,NA,16,TRBV6-5,TGTGCCAGCAGTTACTCGAGGGCGGGGGGCGGCCATGGCTACACCTTC,CASSYSRAGGGHGYTF
NA,TRBJ2-2,TRBD1,15,TRBV6-2/TRBV6-3,TGTGCCAGCAGTCGCGGGACAGGGTGGGCCGGGGAGCTGTTTTTT,CASSRGTGWAGELFF
few,TRBJ1-1,NA,14,TRBV25-1,TGTGCCAGCAGTCTCGGGAGTACGAACACTGAAGCTTTCTTT,CASSLGSTNTEAFF
NA,TRBJ2-1,NA,14,TRBV15,TGTGCCACCAGCAGAGTGTCAGACTACAATGAGCAGTTCTTC,CATSRVSDYNEQFF
NA,TRBJ2-1,NA,13,TRBV11-3,TGTGCCAGCAGCCAGGGGGGTGACAATGAGCAGTTCTTC,CASSQGGDNEQFF
NA,TRBJ2-4,NA,14,TRBV19,TGTGCCAGTAGTATCACTAGGCTGGGTGACATTCAGTACTTC,CASSITRLGDIQYF
NA,TRBJ1-1,TRBD1,15,TRBV4-1,TGCGCCAGCAGCCACAGACAGGGCTCGAGGACTGAAGCTTTCTTT,CASSHRQGSRTEAFF
NA,TRBJ1-1,TRBD1,15,TRBV7-3,TGTGCCAGCAGCCGTGGAGGACAGGGGGCGTCCGAAGCTTTCTTT,CASSRGGQGASEAFF
NA,TRBJ2-3,TRBD1,15,TRBV18,TGTGCCAGCTCACCTCGGACAGGCCCAACGGGGTCGCAGTATTTT,CASSPRTGPTGSQYF
NA,TRBJ2-3,NA,13,TRBV5-1,TGCGCCAGCAGCTTGGGGGGGCCAGATACGCAGTATTTT,CASSLGGPDTQYF
NA,TRBJ1-5,NA,13,TRBV10-2,TGCGCCAGCACGGGTACGAGCAATCAGCCCCAGCATTTT,CASTGTSNQPQHF
NA,TRBJ1-1,TRBD1,18,TRBV14,TGTGCCAGCAGCCAACCCCCGACAGGGCGACGCATGGGGACTGAAGCTTTCTTT,CASSQPPTGRRMGTEAFF
NA,TRBJ2-4,NA,15,TRBV5-5,TGTGCCAGCAGCTTGCTAGCCCAGGCCAAAAACATTCAGTACTTC,CASSLLAQAKNIQYF
NA,TRBJ2-5,TRBD1,15,TRBV5-1,TGCGCCAGCAGCCCGCACCGGGACAGAAAAGAGACCCAGTACTTC,CASSPHRDRKETQYF
NA,TRBJ1-2,TRBD1,14,TRBV3-1/TRBV3-2,TGTGCCAGCAGCCAAGGGACAGGGGGCTTTGGCTACACCTTC,CASSQGTGGFGYTF
NA,TRBJ2-1,TRBD2,14,TRBV28,TGTGCCAGCAGTTCGGGACTACCCGGCAATGAGCAGTTCTTC,CASSSGLPGNEQFF
NA,TRBJ2-5,NA,14,TRBV13,TGTGCCAGCAGCCCGGGCGGGTTCGGGGAGACCCAGTACTTC,CASSPGGFGETQYF
NA,TRBJ2-1,TRBD2,15,TRBV6-6,TGTGCCAGCAGTCCGCGACTAGCGGGAGGGCCGGTGCAGTTCTTC,CASSPRLAGGPVQFF
NA,TRBJ2-3,TRBD2,19,TRBV20-1,TGCAGTGCTAGTAGGAGACTAGCGGGAGAGTTTTTGTGGGCAGATACGCAGTATTTT,CSASRRLAGEFLWADTQYF
NA,TRBJ2-3,TRBD2,13,TRBV19,TGTGCCAGTAGTGGGGGACTAGCGGGGGCGCAGTATTTT,CASSGGLAGAQYF
few,TRBJ1-1,NA,13,TRBV7-7,TGTGCCAGCAGCTTAGCCTTCGGAGTTGAAGCTTTCTTT,CASSLAFGVEAFF
NA,TRBJ1-5,NA,13,TRBV9,TGTGCCAGCAGCGTAGGGGCCAATCAGCCCCAGCATTTT,CASSVGANQPQHF
NA,TRBJ1-2,TRBD1,13,TRBV7-9,TGTGCCAGCAGCCCCGGACAGGGTGTCGGCTACACCTTC,CASSPGQGVGYTF
NA,TRBJ1-3,NA,14,TRBV6-5,TGTGCCAGCAGAAGACAGGCCTCTGGAAACACCATATATTTT,CASRRQASGNTIYF
few,TRBJ2-7,NA,12,TRBV29-1,TGCAGCGCCAGGACAGCCCCCCACGAGCAGTACTTC,CSARTAPHEQYF
NA,TRBJ2-3,NA,14,TRBV5-5,TGTGCCAGCAGCTTGGAATGGGGGGCAGATACGCAGTATTTT,CASSLEWGADTQYF
NA,TRBJ2-5,NA,13,TRBV19,TGTGCCAGTAGGATCAGGGTTGGCGAGACCCAGTACTTC,CASRIRVGETQYF
NA,TRBJ1-4,TRBD1,14,TRBV9,TGTGCCAGCAGCCCGGAGGGGGCTGGGGAAAAACTGTTTTTT,CASSPEGAGEKLFF
NA,TRBJ2-7,NA,14,TRBV7-9,TGTGCCAGCAGCCCAGCCCAGGGGCCCTACGAGCAGTACTTC,CASSPAQGPYEQYF
NA,TRBJ1-4,TRBD1,16,TRBV9,TGTGCCAGCAGCGTAGCCCCCCAGGGGGGTAATGAAAAACTGTTTTTT,CASSVAPQGGNEKLFF
NA,TRBJ1-1,NA,13,TRBV7-2,TGTGCCAGCAGGATACAGGGAAACACTGAAGCTTTCTTT,CASRIQGNTEAFF
NA,TRBJ2-5,NA,13,TRBV14,TGTGCCAGCAGCCAAGATCTGTTGGAGACCCAGTACTTC,CASSQDLLETQYF
NA,TRBJ1-2,NA,14,TRBV2,TGTGCCAGCAGGGGGACGGGAGAGGGATATGGCTACACCTTC,CASRGTGEGYGYTF
few,TRBJ1-1,NA,11,TRBV6-2/TRBV6-3,TGTGCCAGCAGCCGAGTCTCTGAAGCTTTCTTT,CASSRVSEAFF
once,TRBJ2-2,NA,12,TRBV12-3/TRBV12-4,TGTGCCCTTAGTACTTTCCCCGGGGAGCTGTTTTTT,CALSTFPGELFF
NA,TRBJ2-7,NA,15,TRBV21-1,TGTGCCAGCAGGAAGGACAGGGGTTCCCCCTACGAGCAGTACTTC,CASRKDRGSPYEQYF
NA,TRBJ2-1,TRBD2,15,TRBV15,TGTGCCACCAGCAGAGGGGGCGGGAGGGACAATGAGCAGTTCTTC,CATSRGGGRDNEQFF
NA,TRBJ1-3,NA,16,TRBV4-3,TGCGCCAGCAGCCAAGATCCGCGGGGGGTCGGCGACACCATATATTTT,CASSQDPRGVGDTIYF
once,TRBJ2-4,NA,16,TRBV15,TGTGCCACCAGCGCCCGGGGCCGGGGGGCCAAAAACATTCAGTACTTC,CATSARGRGAKNIQYF
NA,TRBJ2-2,NA,16,TRBV19,TGTGCCAGTACCGGCGTCAGCTTCCCGGGCACCGGGGAGCTGTTTTTT,CASTGVSFPGTGELFF
NA,TRBJ1-2,TRBD1,15,TRBV6-1,TGTGCCAGCAGTGAAGTGGGCAGGGGGTTCTATGGCTACACCTTC,CASSEVGRGFYGYTF
NA,TRBJ1-4,NA,14,TRBV9,TGTGCCAGCAGCGTTGGGGGACTTAATGAAAAACTGTTTTTT,CASSVGGLNEKLFF
NA,TRBJ1-3,NA,17,TRBV4-3,TGCGCCAGCAGCCAAGTGGCGGGGGGCACCTCTGGAAACACCATATATTTT,CASSQVAGGTSGNTIYF
NA,TRBJ2-3,TRBD1,16,TRBV19,TGTGCCAGTAGTCCCCGGGGGCAGGGGGCCCCAGATACGCAGTATTTT,CASSPRGQGAPDTQYF
NA,TRBJ2-1,TRBD2,15,TRBV19,TGTGCCAGTAAGGGGACTAGCGGATCCTACAATGAGCAGTTCTTC,CASKGTSGSYNEQFF